This T cell receptor (beta chain) stems from a study of blood T cell repertoires in COVID-19. Study in general: From the United States, Italy and Spain came samples of acute and convalescent COVID-19. PBMCs, B-cell-depleted T cells, or T cells were the source of the cDNA or gDNA that made up the material.

Seattle patients were enrolled during active infection and followed longitudinally. Original processing notes: Estimation of nucleated cell counts relied on the amplification of reference gene primers. Assay: immunoSEQ multiplex PCR; the TCRdb copy retains only in-frame clones and omits some. V, J and clone size were drawn from that table, and D and trimming were deduced from the DNA. The sample comprises roughly 84,000 clones, around 80% of which are singletons, and 36% rests with the top ten. This receptor was taken from a man between 60 and 70 years old with COVID-19, enrolled during active disease. Sequencing used peripheral blood.

The CDR3 nucleotides read TGTGCCAGCAGCCAATGGCTAGCGGGAGGCAATGAGCAGTTCTTC. It translates to CASSQWLAGGNEQFF. The chain has TRBV14 and TRBJ2-1; 11 bases map to TRBD2. The trim removed 2 bases at V and 6 bases at J, leaving 3 bases unmatched. The length of the CDR3 is 15 residues. Germline assignment: CDR1 SGHDN and CDR2 FVKESK.